Shown below are 28 T cell receptor beta chains from a single sample sequenced in a study of cytomegalovirus exposure and HLA in healthy donors. Amplification used 60 Vbeta primers and 13 Jbeta primers. TCRdb's table, derived via immunoSEQ multiplex PCR, lists solely in-frame clones and lacks some. The repertoire consists of around 130,000 clones, with approximately 8.7% occurring once and the leading ten covering about 5.5%. Sequenced material: PBMCs. Receptor source: a man between 35 and 55 years old in good health and CMV-seronegative.

This rearrangement joins TRBV7-2 to TRBJ1-2; D possibly corresponds to TRBD1 (6 bases). This CDR3 region has 15 residues. Looked up from germline, CDR1 is SGHTA and CDR2 is FQGNSA. V was cut by 4 bases and J by 4 bases, with 16 bases left in between. Written as DNA, the CDR3 is TGTGCCAGCAGCTACACGAGAGGACAGCTCTATGGCTACACCTTC. It yields the protein CASSYTRGQLYGYTF.

This sequence joins TRBV9 and TRBJ1-5, with D possibly being TRBD1 (6 bases). Per germline, CDR1 SGDLS and CDR2 YYNGEE. The CDR3 has 14 residues. The germline V and J ends were trimmed by 0 bases and 6 bases, with 10 bases remaining between them. CDR3 loop: CASSVAGAGQPQHF. DNA of the CDR3: TGTGCCAGCAGCGTAGCAGGGGCGGGTCAGCCCCAGCATTTT.

J is TRBJ2-1 and V is TRBV10-2, with D possibly matching TRBD1 (5 bases). The CDR3 runs 16 residues. Germline assignment: CDR1 WSHSY and CDR2 SAAADI. V was pared by 0 bases and J by 12 bases, with 21 bases between. The CDR3 region has the DNA TGCGCCAGCAGTGAGTCGACTTATACGACAGTAGCTGTGCAGTTCTTC. Protein sequence: CASSESTYTTVAVQFF.

This clone was seen a few times. The chain carries TRBV5-1 and TRBJ2-3; D is unresolved. In germline, CDR1 is SGHRS, CDR2 YFSETQ. Trimming shortened V by 3 bases and J by 2 bases, and 7 bases separated the two germline ends. This CDR3 spans 13 amino acids. The CDR3 loop reads CASSYNPTDTQYF. The CDR3 DNA reads as TGCGCCAGCAGCTATAATCCCACAGATACGCAGTATTTT.

V gene TRBV2 combines with J gene TRBJ2-1, with TRBD2 matching over 12 bases. The V gene end was trimmed by 6 bases and the J gene end by 5 bases; junction bases not matched to a gene: 8. The CDR3 loop spans 16 amino acids. Germline CDR1 reads SNHLY; CDR2 reads FYNNEI. CDR3 region: CASSGSGLAGDNEQFF. CDR3 coding DNA: TGTGCCAGCAGCGGATCGGGACTAGCGGGCGACAATGAGCAGTTCTTC.

Comment on this clone: One end of the junction varies from germline; a read error may be responsible. J is TRBJ1-2 and V is TRBV7-2; D unclear. CDR1 is SGHTA, CDR2 FQGNSA, per germline. This CDR3 is 13 amino acids long. CDR3 sequence reads: CASSLDLNYSYTF. CDR3 bases: TGTGCCAGCAGCTTGGATCTCAACTATAGCTACACCTTC.

This clone was found a few times. This chain connects TRBV10-2 to TRBJ2-3, with D unresolved. The CDR3 sequence is 16 residues long. V lost 5 bases and J lost 0, with 15 bases in between. CDR1 and CDR2 (germline): WSHSY, SAAADI. In nucleotides, the CDR3 is TGCGCCAGCAGTTTAAGTCCCTTAACAAGCACAGATACGCAGTATTTT. As protein: CASSLSPLTSTDTQYF.

This clone has a handful of counts. This chain links TRBV28 with TRBJ1-1, with D perhaps TRBD1 (5 bases). The ends were cut back, 5 bases at V and 11 bases at J, with 15 bases in the middle. Germline CDR1 and CDR2: MDHEN and SYDVKM. The CDR3 extends over 12 amino acids. The CDR3 coding sequence is TGTGCCAGCAGTACACCAGGGAAGGGGGCTTTCTTT. Its translation: CASSTPGKGAFF.

This clone turned up a few times. The gene calls are TRBV4-2 and TRBJ2-2; weak D call: TRBD1 (6 bases). Deletions cut 4 bases from V and 5 bases from J, with 11 bases between. The CDR3 sequence is 14 residues long. Looked up from germline, CDR1 is LGHNA and CDR2 is YNFKEQ. The CDR3 loop reads CASSPQGETGELFF. The CDR3 coding sequence is TGTGCCAGCAGCCCACAGGGAGAGACCGGGGAGCTGTTTTTT.

This clone came up a few times. CDR3 sequence reads: CATSGTRNYNEQFF. The CDR3 nucleotides read TGTGCCACTTCCGGGACTAGAAACTACAATGAGCAGTTCTTC. The chain employs TRBV6-6 and TRBJ2-1; 8 bases map to TRBD2. Germline lookup yields CDR1 MNHNY and CDR2 SVGAGI (reference sequence). The CDR3 is made up of 14 amino acids. Losses at the gene ends were 10 bases for V and 3 bases for J; bases not matched to a gene: 8.

This clone was counted a few times. The rearrangement joins TRBV6-5 to TRBJ2-7, with 8 bases identical to TRBD2. The V gene's germline CDR1 is MNHEY and CDR2 SVGAGI. V lost 0 bases and J lost 6; bases outside the gene matches: 4. This CDR3 has 14 residues. This chain's CDR3 is CASSYSAGGIEQYF. The CDR3 region has the DNA TGTGCCAGCAGTTACTCGGCGGGGGGCATCGAGCAGTACTTC.

This clone was observed a handful of times. The chain has TRBV28 and TRBJ1-5; D is uncertain. Trimming cost V 6 bases and J 7 bases, with 13 bases left between them. This CDR3 is built from 13 residues. The germline gives CDR1 MDHEN, CDR2 SYDVKM. The CDR3 nucleotides read TGTGCCAGCAGCCTCGACCAGGCCCAGCCCCAGCATTTT. Amino acid sequence: CASSLDQAQPQHF.

The rearrangement uses TRBV7-2 and TRBJ1-1; TRBD1 matches 7 bases. Germline lookup yields CDR1 SGHTA and CDR2 FQGNSA. The CDR3 runs to 18 residues. The trim removed 3 bases at V and 5 bases at J, leaving 18 bases unmatched. In nucleotides, the CDR3 is TGTGCCAGCAGCTTCAGAACGGGACGGATTACCAGGGGGACTGAAGCTTTCTTT. This gives the protein CASSFRTGRITRGTEAFF.

CDR3 nucleotides: TGTGCCAGTAGTGCGACTAGCGTATCCTACAATGAGCAGTTCTTC. Protein sequence: CASSATSVSYNEQFF. This chain uses TRBV19 with TRBJ2-1; 8 bases are shared with TRBD2. This CDR3 region has 15 residues. V was clipped by 5 bases and J by 1 base; unmatched bases: 4. Germline CDR1 LNHDA, CDR2 SQIVND (reference sequence).

This CDR3 is CASSYRNSGANVLTF. As DNA, the CDR3 is TGTGCCAGCAGCTACAGGAACTCTGGGGCCAACGTCCTGACTTTC. The gene calls are TRBV14 and TRBJ2-6; tentative D call: TRBD1 (5 bases). Germline CDR1 is SGHDN and CDR2 is FVKESK. This CDR3 comprises 15 residues. V lost 5 bases, J lost 0 bases, and 8 bases lay in between.

This clone occurred a few times. V usage is TRBV7-9 and J usage is TRBJ1-2, with D perhaps TRBD1 (5 bases). The CDR3 consists of 13 residues. Germline V lookup: CDR1 SEHNR, CDR2 FQNEAQ (reference sequence). Trimming left V 7 bases short and J 4 bases short, with 13 bases between. The CDR3 reads CASNFGGGYGYTF. The DNA for the CDR3 is TGTGCCAGCAATTTCGGGGGGGGCTATGGCTACACCTTC.

This clone was detected a few times. The chain links TRBV9 to TRBJ1-4; 10 nucleotides line up with TRBD1. CDR1 and CDR2 from the germline V gene are SGDLS and YYNGEE. The CDR3 spans 17 residues. V was pared by 1 base and J by 1 base, with 4 bases of the junction left unmatched. The CDR3 DNA follows: TGTGCCAGCAGCGTAAATGGACAGGGGGGAACTAATGAAAAACTGTTTTTT. Its protein product is CASSVNGQGGTNEKLFF.

This clone was found a few times. The chain joins TRBV5-1 to TRBJ1-1, with unresolved D. CDR3 size: 15 residues. Per the germline V gene, CDR1 is SGHRS and CDR2 is YFSETQ. V lost 4 bases and J lost 1, with 14 bases in between. CDR3 in DNA: TGCGCCAGCAGCACCCACGGACTGAAGAACACTGAAGCTTTCTTT. It translates to CASSTHGLKNTEAFF.

The chain uses TRBV7-8 and TRBJ2-7; tentatively, D is TRBD2 (7 bases). The CDR3 spans 16 residues. Germline CDR1 SGHVS, CDR2 FQNEAQ. Trimming stripped 1 base from V and 0 bases from J, with 13 bases between. The DNA of the CDR3 is TGTGCCAGCAGCTTAGTAGGGGGGGCGAGCTCCTACGAGCAGTACTTC. Residues: CASSLVGGASSYEQYF.

The chain couples TRBV7-3 to TRBJ2-3, with a tentative D call TRBD1 (5 bases). The CDR3 consists of 15 residues. Germline values: CDR1 SGHTA, CDR2 FQGTGA. Trimming pared 2 bases from V and 0 bases from J, leaving 9 bases between. In nucleotides, the CDR3 is TGTGCCAGCAGCTTACAGGGTCCCAGCACAGATACGCAGTATTTT. Translated, it gives CASSLQGPSTDTQYF.

This clone showed up just a few times. The chain carries TRBV7-2 and TRBJ1-2, with D possibly being TRBD1 (6 bases). This CDR3 has 15 amino acids. The germline V gene encodes CDR1 SGHTA and CDR2 FQGNSA. Trimming took off 5 bases at V and 2 bases at J, with 15 bases between the two ends. CDR3 in amino acids: CASSISQGQNYGYTF. The CDR3 nucleotides read TGTGCCAGCAGCATCTCTCAGGGACAAAACTATGGCTACACCTTC.

The chain carries TRBV27 and TRBJ2-1; D uncertain. The CDR3 covers 15 residues. V lost 6 bases and J 5 bases, leaving 17 bases between the germline ends. Germline lookup yields CDR1 MNHEY and CDR2 SMNVEV (reference sequence). The DNA of the CDR3 is TGTGCCAGCAGATCTGCAAGATTTCGGGACAATGAGCAGTTCTTC. This encodes CASRSARFRDNEQFF.

The chain carries TRBV30 and TRBJ2-3; 15 nucleotides match TRBD2. With 2 bases clipped from V and 2 bases from J, the junction kept 5 bases outside the gene matches. CDR3 length: 17 amino acids. CDR1 is GTSNPN, CDR2 SVGIG, per germline (reference sequence). DNA for the CDR3: TGTGCCTGGAGTCCGGGACTAGCGGGGGGTAACACAGATACGCAGTATTTT. As protein: CAWSPGLAGGNTDTQYF. The full variable domain, with the rest looked up from reference TRBV30 and TRBJ2-3, is SQTIHQWPATLVQPVGSPLSLECTVEGTSNPNLYWYRQAAGRGLQLLFYSVGIGQISSEVPQNLSASRPQDRQFILSSKKLLLSDSGFYLCAWSPGLAGGNTDTQYFGPGTRLTVL.

This clone has only a few counts. The V gene is TRBV18, the J gene TRBJ2-3; 7 bases line up with TRBD2. Germline assignment: CDR1 KGHSH and CDR2 LQKENI. V trimming: 0 bases; J trimming: 0 bases; junction bases outside the gene matches: 3. The CDR3 has 16 amino acids. CDR3 amino acids: CASSPPTSRSTDTQYF. CDR3 bases: TGTGCCAGCTCACCACCGACTAGCCGGAGCACAGATACGCAGTATTTT.

The chain links TRBV11-2 to TRBJ2-4, with 7 bases aligning to TRBD2. CDR3 length: 13 amino acids. Per the germline V gene, CDR1 is SGHAT and CDR2 is FQNNGV. V shed 1 base, J shed 8 bases, and the junction held 2 bases outside the gene matches. The CDR3 DNA follows: TGTGCCAGCAGCTTAGTTCGGGGGGACATTCAGTACTTC. Translated, it gives CASSLVRGDIQYF.

The chain carries TRBV7-9 and TRBJ2-7; 8 nucleotides align to TRBD1. The length of the CDR3 is 12 residues. V lost 5 bases to trimming and J lost 5 bases; unmatched junction nucleotides: 2. The germline V gene has CDR1 SEHNR and CDR2 FQNEAQ (reference sequence). The CDR3 protein is CASSRTGNEQYF. CDR3 DNA sequence: TGTGCCAGCAGCCGGACAGGGAACGAGCAGTACTTC. The variable domain in full, with the rest retrieved from reference TRBV7-9 and TRBJ2-7, is DTGVSQNPRHKITKRGQNVTFRCDPISEHNRLYWYRQTLGQGPEFLTYFQNEAQLEKSRLLSDRFSAERPKGSFSTLEIQRTEQGDSAMYLCASSRTGNEQYFGPGTRLTVT.

This clone was picked up a small number of times. The chain has TRBV29-1 and TRBJ1-2, with TRBD1 matching 7 bases. Germline CDR1 SQVTM, CDR2 ANQGSEA. Losses at the gene ends were 2 bases for V and 0 bases for J; bases not matched to a gene: 0. This CDR3 contains 13 residues. This chain's CDR3 is CSVEQGANYGYTF. CDR3 in DNA: TGCAGCGTTGAACAGGGGGCTAACTATGGCTACACCTTC.

V usage is TRBV9 and J usage is TRBJ1-1; D is uncertain. Germline CDR1 and CDR2: SGDLS and YYNGEE. This CDR3 comprises 12 residues. Trimming took off 4 bases at V and 5 bases at J, with 9 bases between the two ends. The CDR3 region is CASSLTGTEAFF. CDR3 in DNA: TGTGCCAGCAGCTTAACGGGAACTGAAGCTTTCTTT.